This T cell receptor beta chain stems from a study of breast tumors, draining lymph nodes, adjacent tissues. Breast cancer patients provided tissue from their axillary draining lymph nodes. TCRdb recomputed calls from the multiplex PCR reads with MiXCR, one row per CDR3 protein. The table shows about 230,000 distinct CDR3 sequences, with roughly 30% occurring only once. The sample holds a few counts of this clonotype. The source is a female donor with breast cancer. Some clones in this sample may be carry-over from other donors' samples. The sample was axillary lymph node tissue.

CDR3 bases: TGTGCCAGCTCGGGGGGGGACTTTGGCCGCTCCTACAATGAGCAGTTCTTC. Protein: CASSGGDFGRSYNEQFF. The chain uses TRBV7-9 and TRBJ2-1, with 8 bases fitting TRBD2. After removal of 8 bases from V and 0 bases from J, the junction contained 12 bases not matched to a gene. The CDR3 has 17 amino acids. The germline gives CDR1 SEHNR, CDR2 FQNEAQ (reference sequence).